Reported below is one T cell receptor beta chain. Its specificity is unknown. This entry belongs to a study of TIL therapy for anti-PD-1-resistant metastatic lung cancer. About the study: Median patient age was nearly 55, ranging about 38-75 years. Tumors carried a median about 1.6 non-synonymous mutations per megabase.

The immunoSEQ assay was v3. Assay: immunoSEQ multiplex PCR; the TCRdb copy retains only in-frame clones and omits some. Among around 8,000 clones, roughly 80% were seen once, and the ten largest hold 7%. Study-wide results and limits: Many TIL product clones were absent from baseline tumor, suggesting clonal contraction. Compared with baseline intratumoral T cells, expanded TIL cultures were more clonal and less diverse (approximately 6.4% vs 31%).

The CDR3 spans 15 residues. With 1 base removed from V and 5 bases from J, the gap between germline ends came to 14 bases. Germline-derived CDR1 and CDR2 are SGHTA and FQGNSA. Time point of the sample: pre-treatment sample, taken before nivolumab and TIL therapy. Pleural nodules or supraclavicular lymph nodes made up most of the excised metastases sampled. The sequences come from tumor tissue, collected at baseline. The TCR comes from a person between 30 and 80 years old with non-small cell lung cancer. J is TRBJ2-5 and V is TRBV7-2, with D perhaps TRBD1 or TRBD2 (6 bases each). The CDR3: CASSLGGARRETQYF. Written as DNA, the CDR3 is TGTGCCAGCAGCTTAGGGGGGGCTCGTAGGGAGACCCAGTACTTC. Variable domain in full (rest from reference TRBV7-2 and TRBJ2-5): GAGVSQSPSNKVTEKGKDVELRCDPISGHTALYWYRQSLGQGLEFLIYFQGNSAPDKSGLPSDRFSAERTGGSVSTLTIQRTQQEDSAVYLCASSLGGARRETQYFGPGTRLLVL.